The TCR beta chain under discussion was sequenced for a study of CD8+ T cells in alopecia areata (dated by TCRdb to the late 2010s). For the study in its entirety: Skin from C3H/HeJ donors with spontaneous alopecia (roughly 6-12 months old) was grafted onto female C3H/HeJ recipients aged roughly 7-10 weeks. In humans, TCRbeta sequencing was performed on scalp tissue and on sorted CD4+ and CD8+ peripheral blood T cells from healthy controls and from patients with patchy or totalis/universalis alopecia areata. Amplification of TCRbeta CDR3 regions was done by immunoSEQ multiplex PCR using 35 Vbeta forward primers and 13 Jbeta reverse primers. To study T cell clonal expansion in alopecia areata, the researchers applied high-throughput TCRbeta sequencing to both the C3H/HeJ mouse model and human patients. The RNA source kit depended on sample type: the PAXgene miRNA kit for fixed scalp, the miRNeasy kit for PBMCs, and the RNeasy kit for mouse skin. Scalp clonality was compared among normal scalp (n=4), patchy alopecia areata scalp (n=8), and alopecia totalis/universalis scalp (n=8).

CDR1 and CDR2 (NSQYPW, LRSPGD) derive from the germline V gene (reference sequence). Spanning cysteine to phenylalanine, the CDR3 consists of 15 amino acids. Sequencing covers 33 bases of the CDR3, shown here with the frame starting at base 1. V is trimmed back by 6 bases and J by 1 base, and the junction contains 6 bases that no gene match accounts for. The study at large found these results: Higher clonality and more expanded CD8+ clones were observed in lesional scalp than in normal scalp, particularly in alopecia totalis/universalis, a finding suggestive of antigenic drive. Resident alphabeta T cells in normal human skin are also sequenced, complicating scalp TCR repertoire analysis, unlike mouse skin dominated by gammadelta T cells. Shared TCR sequences between patients were less evident than in mice, which may be partly attributable to HLA diversity in the patient population.

Receptor libraries were prepared by the immunoSEQ multiplex PCR assay. RNA was extracted from all samples and reverse transcribed into cDNA, which served as template for TCR sequencing. First-strand cDNA was synthesized using SuperScript III with a 2:1 mix of oligo-dT and random hexamers. A synthetic immune receptor repertoire was used to measure amplification bias, and any remaining bias was corrected computationally. Libraries were sequenced on Illumina HiSeq using 60 bp reads that covered the CDR3 and were read from J toward V. In the source study's methods: After raw reads were preprocessed to remove errors, the CDR3 was defined following IMGT conventions as running from the conserved cysteine to phenylalanine. Clonality was calculated as 1 minus Shannon entropy normalized by log2 of the number of productive unique TCRs. Whether each scalp clone was CD4 or CD8 was inferred by checking scalp TCRbeta sequences against the CD4 and CD8 repertoires from sorted blood. TCRdb took this table from immuneACCESS and kept in-frame rearrangements with V and J called. Such tables lack part of the clones; where checked against another copy, unresolved V genes explain under half of the gap, and the rest is unexplained. The DNA gave D and trimming, while V, J and clone size come from that table. This sample was tabulated with about 270,000 clones, among which there are no singletons. More than 0.95% of the sample is in the top ten clones.

Pooled mouse cutaneous lymph node cells were stained for CD4, CD8alpha, NKG2D, NKG2ACE and other markers and were then sorted on a BD Influx. To note about this clone: What this receptor recognizes is not known. In this entry, gene names and germline sequences are mouse ones. The missing CDR3 end, 4 residues past where the read stops, is filled in from the germline J gene. The same CDR3 can be traced to other DNA sequences in this sample.

Sequenced material: CD4+ T cells sorted from a lymph node. The receptor was isolated from a C3H/HeJ mouse with alopecia areata. The strain's MHC haplotype is H2-k. The chain is made from TRBV1 and TRBJ1-1; 9 middle bases align to TRBD1. The CDR3 DNA, read in part, is TGCACCTGCAGCGCCGGGACAGGGAAAAACACA. Translated, it reads CTCSAGTGKNT. In full, the CDR3 reads CTCSAGTGKNTEVFF.